This T cell receptor (beta chain) was identified during a study of blood T cell repertoires in COVID-19. As for the study in general: T cells, B-cell-depleted T cells, or PBMCs supplied cDNA or gDNA.

The study recruited people aged roughly 18 to 89 years across about two dozen US areas. Cohort allocation depended upon clinical history that participants reported. As handled by the study authors: Amplifying reference gene primers gave estimates of nucleated cell counts. The assay was immunoSEQ multiplex PCR, and TCRdb's table has in-frame clones only and misses some. That table is the source of V, J and clone size, and D and trimming were worked out from the DNA. The sample yields about 220,000 clones, 87% seen once. This clone was seen more than once but under ten times. Other nucleotide sequences from this sample produce the same CDR3. The source material was PBMCs or T cells enriched from blood (not recorded which). This receptor was taken from a woman aged 25 to 39 with acute COVID-19.

CDR3 protein: CASSPPSSGGTDTQYF. As DNA, the CDR3 is TGTGCCAGCAGCCCCCCGAGTTCGGGGGGAACAGATACGCAGTATTTT. The chain combines TRBV3-1 (or the pseudogene TRBV3-2) with TRBJ2-3, with 7 bases that match TRBD2. There are 16 residues in the CDR3. The germline CDR1 and CDR2 sequences are LGHDT and YNNKEL (reference sequence). Unmatched junction bases numbered 10, after V lost 4 bases and J lost 3 bases.